These 15 T cell receptor beta chains share one sample of origin, sequenced in a study of blood T cells in healthy people across ages. Alongside a J-beta primer mix, a sample-barcoded 5' primer served in a second PCR lasting about 6 to 12 cycles. One entry per CDR3 protein results from TCRdb running MiXCR on the 5' RACE reads. The data show under 2,000,000 distinct CDR3 sequences, about 50% seen once. What was sequenced was blood. These receptors came from a woman aged 35 to 49 in good health.

CDR3 in amino acids: CATSRERTGSERTDTQYF. Here the CDR3 DNA reads TGTGCCACCAGCAGAGAGAGAACAGGGTCAGAACGCACAGATACGCAGTATTTT. The chain recombines TRBV15 with TRBJ2-3; the D gene is possibly TRBD1 (6 bases). Deletions cut 0 bases from V and 1 base from J, with 17 bases between. Per the germline V gene, CDR1 is LNHNV and CDR2 is YYDKDF (reference sequence). The CDR3 extends over 18 amino acids. The full variable domain, its missing parts supplied by reference TRBV15 and TRBJ2-3, is DAMVIQNPRYQVTQFGKPVTLSCSQTLNHNVMYWYQQKSSQAPKLLFHYYDKDFNNEADTPDNFQSRRPNTSFCFLDIRSPGLGDTAMYLCATSRERTGSERTDTQYFGPGTRLTVL.

This chain connects TRBV20-1 to TRBJ2-1, with D unresolved. The J call may be in error: the DNA end matches TRBJ2-7 better. The CDR3 has 15 amino acids. Germline values: CDR1 DFQATT, CDR2 SNEGSKA (reference sequence). The CDR3 here is CSARPAKSSYNEQYF. CDR3 nucleotides: TGCAGTGCTAGGCCTGCGAAGAGCTCCTACAATGAGCAGTACTTC.

The chain links TRBV6-1 to TRBJ2-7; TRBD2 aligns across 13 bases. The CDR3 is 14 residues long. The V segment lost 5 bases and the J segment 8 bases; nucleotides outside the gene matches: 6. Germline V gene sequence: CDR1 MNHNS, CDR2 SASEGT. CDR3 loop: CASSPGTSGVQQYF. The CDR3 nucleotides read TGTGCCAGCAGTCCCGGGACTAGCGGGGTTCAGCAGTACTTC.

This clonotype was seen a handful of times. The genes are TRBV2 and TRBJ2-1, with unresolved D. The germline V gene encodes CDR1 SNHLY and CDR2 FYNNEI. The ends were cut back, 6 bases at V and 5 bases at J, with 14 bases in the middle. CDR3 size: 14 residues. The CDR3 region has the DNA TGTGCCAGCAGGGGGTGGGTGCTGAACAATGAGCAGTTCTTC. Translating gives CASRGWVLNNEQFF.

The chain has TRBV6-6 and TRBJ1-2; D not resolved. The CDR3 totals 15 residues. The germline V gene has CDR1 MNHNY and CDR2 SVGAGI (reference sequence). Trimming removed 2 bases from V and 1 base from J, with 11 bases in between. CDR3 coding DNA: TGTGCCAGCAGTTACCTTTCCGGGCTTAACTATGGCTACACCTTC. This sequence encodes CASSYLSGLNYGYTF.

This clonotype was seen a few times. The chain employs TRBV20-1 and TRBJ2-3, with D perhaps assigned TRBD1 or TRBD2 (5 bases each). The CDR3 has 14 residues. Trimming took off 6 bases at V and 6 bases at J, with 19 bases between the two ends. Germline-derived CDR1 and CDR2 are DFQATT and SNEGSKA (reference sequence). In DNA form, the CDR3 reads TGCAGTGCACCCCCGAGGGGCCCCGCGGATACGCAGTATTTT. Translation: CSAPPRGPADTQYF.

The rearrangement uses TRBV6-2 or TRBV6-3 and TRBJ2-7, with D possibly being TRBD1 (6 bases). V shed 2 bases and J shed 0 bases, with 11 bases lying between them. Germline CDR1 is MNHEY and CDR2 is SVGEGT. This CDR3 region has 15 residues. The CDR3 loop is CASSYRQAVSYEQYF. The CDR3 nucleotides read TGTGCCAGCAGTTACAGACAGGCCGTCTCCTACGAGCAGTACTTC.

The chain employs TRBV9 and TRBJ2-5; TRBD1 might be the D (7 bases). Per the germline V gene, CDR1 is SGDLS and CDR2 is YYNGEE. The CDR3 has 16 amino acids. V gave up 4 bases and J gave up 2 bases, with 18 bases separating them. CDR3 protein: CASSIVGGTVQETQYF. DNA of the CDR3: TGTGCCAGCAGCATAGTGGGCGGGACAGTTCAAGAGACCCAGTACTTC.

The V and J genes are TRBV7-9 and TRBJ1-2; 9 nucleotides align to TRBD1. Trimming removed 6 bases from V and 3 bases from J; junction bases left unmatched: 8. CDR3 size: 15 residues. Germline values: CDR1 SEHNR, CDR2 FQNEAQ (reference sequence). CDR3 loop: CASRENRGRHYGYTF. In DNA, the CDR3 is TGTGCCAGCAGGGAAAACAGGGGGCGTCACTATGGCTACACCTTC.

This rearrangement joins TRBV5-1 to TRBJ1-2; 10 bases are shared with TRBD1. V shed 7 bases and J 4 bases; nucleotides not matched to a gene: 7. Germline loops: CDR1 SGHRS, CDR2 YFSETQ. The CDR3 is made up of 14 amino acids. The CDR3 DNA reads TGCGCCAGCGGAGGGACAGGGGACGGCTATGGCTACACCTTC. Encoded protein: CASGGTGDGYGYTF.

CDR3 loop: CASHGLGTGGAGNKQYF. The CDR3 nucleotides are TGTGCCAGCCACGGACTGGGGACAGGGGGCGCGGGGAATAAGCAGTACTTC. This rearrangement joins TRBV28 to TRBJ2-5; TRBD1 agrees at 12 bases. The V gene end was trimmed by 8 bases and the J gene end by 11 bases; junction bases not matched to a gene: 21. The CDR3 covers 17 residues. Germline V CDR1 and CDR2: MDHEN, SYDVKM.

The gene calls are TRBV2 and TRBJ2-6; D gene ambiguous. CDR3 size: 14 residues. Per the germline V gene, CDR1 is SNHLY and CDR2 is FYNNEI. Trimming stripped 7 bases from V and 0 bases from J, with 7 bases between. CDR3 sequence reads: CASKVDSGANVLTF. Here the CDR3 DNA reads TGTGCCAGCAAGGTAGACTCTGGGGCCAACGTCCTGACTTTC.

The table lists this clonotype with a few counts. The chain combines TRBV24-1 with TRBJ1-2; TRBD1 matches at 7 bases. V shed 4 bases and J 0 bases; nucleotides not matched to a gene: 4. This CDR3 is 15 amino acids long. CDR1 and CDR2 (germline): KGHDR, SFDVKD. In DNA form, the CDR3 reads TGTGCCACCAGTGACAGCGGGACAGCTAACTATGGCTACACCTTC. Encoded protein: CATSDSGTANYGYTF.

The chain has TRBV3-1 and TRBJ2-5, with TRBD2 identical over 9 bases. Germline V gene lookup returns CDR1 LGHDT and CDR2 YNNKEL (reference sequence). The CDR3 is made up of 19 amino acids. V was pared by 1 base and J by 0 bases, with 12 bases of the junction left unmatched. The CDR3 nucleotides read TGTGCCAGCAGCCAAGCCCGGCTAGCGGGGTTAATGTACCAAGAGACCCAGTACTTC. Protein sequence: CASSQARLAGLMYQETQYF.

The chain has TRBV28 and TRBJ2-1; TRBD2 agrees at 7 bases. The germline gives CDR1 MDHEN, CDR2 SYDVKM. V lost 5 bases, J lost 10 bases, and 8 bases stayed unmatched. The CDR3 covers 13 residues. DNA for the CDR3: TGTGCCAGCAGTGCGACTAGCCCCTTGGAGCAGTTCTTC. This sequence encodes CASSATSPLEQFF. Full variable domain (remainder filled in from reference TRBV28 and TRBJ2-1): DVKVTQSSRYLVKRTGEKVFLECVQDMDHENMFWYRQDPGLGLRLIYFSYDVKMKEKGDIPEGYSVSREKKERFSLILESASTNQTSMYLCASSATSPLEQFFGPGTRLTVL.